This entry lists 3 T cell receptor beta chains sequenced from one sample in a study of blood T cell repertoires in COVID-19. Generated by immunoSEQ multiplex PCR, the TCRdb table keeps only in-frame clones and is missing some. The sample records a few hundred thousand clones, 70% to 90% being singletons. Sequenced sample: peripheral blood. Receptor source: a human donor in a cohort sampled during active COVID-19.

The CDR3 is CASSPSAGEGEQFF. CDR3 sequence (DNA): TGTGCCAGCAGCCCCTCGGCGGGGGAGGGTGAGCAGTTCTTC. The chain links TRBV5-5 to TRBJ2-1, with 7 bases aligning to TRBD2. The germline gives CDR1 SGHKS, CDR2 YYEKEE (reference sequence). V shed 4 bases, J shed 9 bases, and the junction held 10 bases outside the gene matches. The CDR3 covers 14 residues.

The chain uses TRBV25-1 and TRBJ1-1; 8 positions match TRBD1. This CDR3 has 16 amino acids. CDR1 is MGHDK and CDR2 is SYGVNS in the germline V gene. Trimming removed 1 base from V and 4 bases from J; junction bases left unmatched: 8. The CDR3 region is CASSESPTGAFTEAFF. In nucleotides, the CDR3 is TGTGCCAGCAGTGAATCTCCGACAGGGGCCTTCACTGAAGCTTTCTTT.

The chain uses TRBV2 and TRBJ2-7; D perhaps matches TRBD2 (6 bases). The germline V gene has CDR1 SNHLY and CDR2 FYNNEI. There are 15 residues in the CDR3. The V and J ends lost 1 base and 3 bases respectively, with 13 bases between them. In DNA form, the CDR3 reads TGTGCCAGCAGTGAAGGGGGACTGGAAGTCTACGAGCAGTACTTC. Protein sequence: CASSEGGLEVYEQYF. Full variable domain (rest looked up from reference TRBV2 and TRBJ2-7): EPEVTQTPSHQVTQMGQEVILRCVPISNHLYFYWYRQILGQKVEFLVSFYNNEISEKSEIFDDQFSVERPDGSNFTLKIRSTKLEDSAMYFCASSEGGLEVYEQYFGPGTRLTVT.